This TCR beta chain was recovered during a study of beta chain features in type 1 diabetes. Expressed TCRB transcripts were sequenced because the entire RNA isolate underwent reverse transcription. The protocol was immunoSEQ multiplex PCR, while the TCRdb copy is restricted to in-frame clones and leaves out a portion. Among about 140,000 clones listed, 6.9% were seen once. CDR3 length: 16 residues. J was trimmed by 2 bases and V by 3 bases; bases with no gene match: 5. Germline V lookup: CDR1 SGDLS, CDR2 YYNGEE. Only one heparinised blood draw was taken per donor, and its volume averaged approximately 120 mL. This clone was picked up a small number of times.

The receptor was derived from a woman aged 25 to 39 in good health. The chain has TRBV9 and TRBJ2-3; 11 positions match TRBD2. Sequenced sample: central memory CD4+ T cells from blood. The CDR3 DNA is TGTGCCAGCAGCGCAGGGACTAGCGGAGACACAGATACGCAGTATTTT. This gives the protein CASSAGTSGDTDTQYF.